This entry lists 26 T cell receptor beta chains sequenced from one sample in a study of vaccination and CD4 T cells after COVID-19. Their recognized antigens are unknown. The sample's treatment: roughly 11-day PBMC culture with coronavirus spike peptide pools or control peptides (ViraFEST assay). The Oncomine TCR Beta short-read assay sequenced DNA from cultured CD4+ T cells. MiXCR was run by TCRdb on the PCR reads, yielding one entry per CDR3 protein. Among around 11,000 distinct CDR3 sequences, about 25% were seen once, and the ten largest hold around 24%. Sequencing used CD4+ T cells from blood, cultured in vitro, obtained after SARS-CoV-2 vaccination. Receptor source: a human donor who had recovered from COVID-19.

CDR3 region: CSAHTDRDLFLYTF. CDR3 nucleotides: TGCAGTGCCCACACTGACAGGGATCTATTTCTCTACACCTTC. This sequence joins TRBV20-1 and TRBJ1-2; 7 nucleotides agree with TRBD1. The germline CDR1 and CDR2 sequences are DFQATT and SNEGSKA (reference sequence). V shed 6 bases and J 10 bases; nucleotides not matched to a gene: 17. The CDR3 has 14 amino acids.

The chain is built from TRBV20-1 and TRBJ2-7, with D possibly matching TRBD1 (6 bases). The germline V gene encodes CDR1 DFQATT and CDR2 SNEGSKA (reference sequence). The CDR3 sequence is 16 residues long. The germline V and J ends were trimmed by 0 bases and 0 bases, with 15 bases remaining between them. The CDR3 DNA reads as TGCAGTGCTAGAGATCAACAGGGCCCGACCTCCTACGAGCAGTACTTC. As protein: CSARDQQGPTSYEQYF.

This clonotype turned up a few times. V and J are TRBV7-2 and TRBJ1-1; D is undetermined. The germline V gene encodes CDR1 SGHTA and CDR2 FQGNSA. Between the trimmed V and J ends, which lost 2 bases and 8 bases, there was a span of 9 bases. The CDR3 runs 12 residues. The CDR3 DNA follows: TGTGCCAGCAGCTTAAGCGCGGGGGAAGCTTTCTTT. It is translated as CASSLSAGEAFF. The full variable domain, with the rest looked up from reference TRBV7-2 and TRBJ1-1, is GAGVSQSPSNKVTEKGKDVELRCDPISGHTALYWYRQSLGQGLEFLIYFQGNSAPDKSGLPSDRFSAERTGGSVSTLTIQRTQQEDSAVYLCASSLSAGEAFFGQGTRLTVV.

This chain joins TRBV28 and TRBJ1-2; D not resolved. CDR1 MDHEN and CDR2 SYDVKM come from the germline V gene. CDR3 length: 14 residues. Trimming cost V 3 bases and J 2 bases, with 10 bases left between them. CDR3 protein: CASSFLEGNYGYTF. The CDR3 DNA follows: TGTGCCAGCAGTTTTTTGGAGGGCAACTATGGCTACACCTTC.

This clonotype has just a few counts. The V gene is TRBV28, the J gene TRBJ2-5; 11 positions match TRBD2. Germline V gene lookup returns CDR1 MDHEN and CDR2 SYDVKM. V trimming: 6 bases; J trimming: 1 base; junction bases outside the gene matches: 4. The CDR3 spans 15 residues. The CDR3 DNA sequence: TGTGCCAGCAGGGGACTAGCGGTTCTCCAAGAGACCCAGTACTTC. This gives the protein CASRGLAVLQETQYF.

This clonotype was observed a few times. The chain employs TRBV20-1 and TRBJ2-2, with 8 bases matching TRBD1. CDR1 and CDR2 (germline): DFQATT, SNEGSKA (reference sequence). J gave up 7 bases and V 2 bases, and 9 bases lay outside the gene matches. The CDR3 has 15 residues. DNA for the CDR3: TGCAGTGCTAGACCGAGGCAGGGGGCAGGCGGGGAGCTGTTTTTT. It translates to CSARPRQGAGGELFF.

DNA of the CDR3: TGTGCCAGCAGTCCGATACCCGGAAACACCATATATTTT. Amino acid sequence: CASSPIPGNTIYF. The rearrangement joins TRBV7-9 to TRBJ1-3; no definite D call. Germline-derived CDR1 and CDR2 are SEHNR and FQNEAQ (reference sequence). This CDR3 contains 13 residues. Between the trimmed V and J ends, which lost 6 bases and 4 bases, there was a span of 10 bases.

This clonotype is labeled medium-sized. This chain joins TRBV28 and TRBJ2-7; tentatively, D is TRBD2 (5 bases). There are 14 residues in the CDR3. The ends were cut back, 1 base at V and 0 bases at J, with 7 bases in the middle. Germline lookup yields CDR1 MDHEN and CDR2 SYDVKM. The CDR3 DNA sequence: TGTGCCAGCAGTTTATCTGGGAGCTCCTACGAGCAGTACTTC. It is translated as CASSLSGSSYEQYF.

In its sample, this clonotype ranks as medium-sized. CDR3 residues: CATSRTPRTEETQYF. The CDR3 bases are TGTGCCACCAGCAGGACCCCGAGGACAGAAGAGACCCAGTACTTC. The chain has TRBV15 and TRBJ2-5; TRBD1 is a possible D gene (6 bases). The germline V and J ends were trimmed by 3 bases and 3 bases, with 14 bases remaining between them. In germline, CDR1 is LNHNV, CDR2 YYDKDF (reference sequence). The CDR3 loop spans 15 amino acids.

This clonotype was detected a few times. J is TRBJ2-7 and V is TRBV20-1; TRBD2 aligns across 9 bases. V lost 3 bases to trimming and J lost 6 bases; unmatched junction nucleotides: 6. Germline V lookup: CDR1 DFQATT, CDR2 SNEGSKA (reference sequence). The CDR3 loop spans 13 amino acids. DNA for the CDR3: TGCAGTGCTAGGAGGGCTAGCGGGATCGAGCAGTACTTC. This translates into CSARRASGIEQYF.

The chain recombines TRBV12-3 or TRBV12-4 with TRBJ1-5; D uncertain. CDR3 length: 12 amino acids. V lost 4 bases, J lost 7 bases, and 8 bases lay in between. DNA of the CDR3: TGTGCCAGCAGTTCTTTCGGACAGCCCCAGCATTTT. Protein: CASSSFGQPQHF.

The J gene is TRBJ2-5, the V gene TRBV9, with TRBD2 as a possible D gene (5 bases). Germline V gene sequence: CDR1 SGDLS, CDR2 YYNGEE. The CDR3 is made up of 15 amino acids. The V gene lost 0 bases and the J gene lost 2 bases, with 11 bases spanning the gap. The CDR3 coding sequence is TGTGCCAGCAGCGTAGGTGCTAGCAGACAAGAGACCCAGTACTTC. As protein: CASSVGASRQETQYF.

The chain uses TRBV5-6 and TRBJ2-5; 8 bases align to TRBD1. V lost 3 bases and J lost 5; bases outside the gene matches: 6. Germline V gene sequence: CDR1 SGHDT, CDR2 YYEEEE. The CDR3 covers 14 residues. The CDR3 DNA reads TGTGCCAGCAGCTCCGGGACAGGTCTCGAGACCCAGTACTTC. It encodes CASSSGTGLETQYF.

The rearrangement links TRBV20-1 to TRBJ2-1; 14 bases are shared with TRBD2. The germline V gene has CDR1 DFQATT and CDR2 SNEGSKA (reference sequence). The CDR3 loop spans 16 amino acids. V shed 6 bases, J shed 8 bases, and the junction held 12 bases outside the gene matches. CDR3 protein: CSATGTSGGSRDEQFF. CDR3 coding DNA: TGCAGTGCAACCGGGACTAGCGGGGGAAGTAGGGATGAGCAGTTCTTC.

The chain employs TRBV4-3 and TRBJ2-3, with a tentative D call TRBD2 (6 bases). V lost 0 bases and J 5 bases, leaving 15 bases between the germline ends. Germline lookup yields CDR1 LGHNA and CDR2 YSLEER. This CDR3 spans 16 amino acids. CDR3 sequence reads: CASSQEGRDRGDTQYF. In DNA, the CDR3 is TGCGCCAGCAGCCAAGAGGGGCGGGATCGAGGAGATACGCAGTATTTT.

V usage is TRBV7-6 and J usage is TRBJ2-7, with 9 nucleotides matching TRBD2. The CDR3 sequence is 16 residues long. Germline V gene data show CDR1 as SGHVS and CDR2 as FNYEAQ. The trim removed 2 bases at V and 7 bases at J, leaving 12 bases unmatched. CDR3 nucleotides: TGTGCCAGCAGCTTACTTCCTAGCGGGGCGACGGGGGAGCAGTACTTC. Its translation is CASSLLPSGATGEQYF.

The rearrangement links TRBV18 to TRBJ2-7; 9 bases map to TRBD1. CDR3 size: 14 residues. V shed 2 bases, J shed 6 bases, and the junction held 5 bases outside the gene matches. CDR1 and CDR2 (germline): KGHSH, LQKENI. The chain's CDR3 is CASSPSTGGGEQYF. Written as DNA, the CDR3 is TGTGCCAGCTCACCATCGACAGGGGGTGGCGAGCAGTACTTC.

This clonotype was seen more than once but under ten times. This sequence joins TRBV6-1 and TRBJ2-7; perhaps TRBD1 as D (6 bases). V was cut by 1 base and J by 6 bases, with 13 bases left in between. The germline CDR1 and CDR2 sequences are MNHNS and SASEGT. The CDR3 has 14 residues. Here the CDR3 reads CASSEDRVLIEQYF. CDR3 DNA sequence: TGTGCCAGCAGTGAAGACAGGGTCCTAATCGAGCAGTACTTC.

By share, this clonotype ranks as medium-sized. This chain connects TRBV20-1 to TRBJ1-2; D remains ambiguous. CDR1 is DFQATT and CDR2 is SNEGSKA in the germline V gene (reference sequence). The V gene lost 6 bases and the J gene lost 3 bases, with 20 bases spanning the gap. There are 15 residues in the CDR3. In DNA form, the CDR3 reads TGCAGTGCGCACTCGGGAGCCCAGTGGGACTATGGCTACACCTTC. It translates to CSAHSGAQWDYGYTF.

This clonotype is labeled medium-sized (0.01 to 0.1%). The V and J genes are TRBV28 and TRBJ1-6, with D uncertain. This CDR3 is 15 amino acids long. The V gene's germline CDR1 is MDHEN and CDR2 SYDVKM. Trimming removed 2 bases at V and 7 bases at J, with 12 bases between. The CDR3 sequence is CASSLVVPPNSPLHF. The DNA for the CDR3 is TGTGCCAGCAGTTTAGTGGTCCCACCGAATTCACCCCTCCACTTT.

The chain uses TRBV7-9 and TRBJ2-3; D not resolved. CDR1 SEHNR and CDR2 FQNEAQ come from the germline V gene (reference sequence). The CDR3 is 15 residues long. V was shortened by 6 bases and J by 0 bases, with 13 bases between the two germline ends. CDR3 DNA: TGTGCCAGCAGTCCGGTTTCTACTAGCACAGATACGCAGTATTTT. It translates to CASSPVSTSTDTQYF.

This clonotype turned up a few times. V and J are TRBV7-9 and TRBJ2-5, with a possible D match to TRBD1 (6 bases). The CDR3 has 15 residues. CDR1 SEHNR and CDR2 FQNEAQ come from the germline V gene (reference sequence). V was shortened by 3 bases and J by 5 bases, with 16 bases between the two germline ends. The CDR3 DNA is TGTGCCAGCAGCTTTAAAGGCCAGGGGAGCGAGACCCAGTACTTC. As protein: CASSFKGQGSETQYF.

This clonotype was seen just once. The rearrangement links TRBV2 to TRBJ1-2; maybe TRBD1 (5 bases). Trimming took 2 bases from V and 12 from J, leaving 13 bases between them. Germline-derived CDR1 and CDR2 are SNHLY and FYNNEI. The CDR3 contains 12 residues. The CDR3 reads CASSERQMGNTF. The DNA for the CDR3 is TGTGCCAGCAGTGAAAGACAGATGGGGAACACCTTC.

This sequence joins TRBV6-2 or TRBV6-3 and TRBJ1-1, with 8 bases fitting TRBD1. In germline, CDR1 is MNHEY, CDR2 SVGEGT. V dropped 6 bases and J dropped 2; count of bases not matched to a gene: 5. The CDR3 is 14 amino acids. CDR3 nucleotide sequence: TGTGCCAGCAGCGGACAGGGACCAAACACTGAAGCTTTCTTT. It specifies CASSGQGPNTEAFF.

V usage is TRBV5-5 and J usage is TRBJ2-7; unclear D gene. Germline CDR1 is SGHKS and CDR2 is YYEKEE (reference sequence). The CDR3 loop spans 13 amino acids. Trimming stripped 3 bases from V and 2 bases from J, with 9 bases between. CDR3 in DNA: TGTGCCAGCAGCTATAGACCCCCCTACGAGCAGTACTTC. It encodes CASSYRPPYEQYF.

This clonotype was observed a handful of times. This sequence joins TRBV7-2 and TRBJ2-7, with 10 bases aligning to TRBD2. The V segment lost 0 bases and the J segment 3 bases; nucleotides outside the gene matches: 2. CDR3 length: 15 amino acids. Per the germline V gene, CDR1 is SGHTA and CDR2 is FQGNSA. The CDR3 DNA reads TGTGCCAGCAGCTTAGCGGCTAGCGGGGGCTACGAGCAGTACTTC. Translation gives CASSLAASGGYEQYF.